These T cell receptor beta chains were read from a single sample in a study of technical replicates of blood from a handful of donors. The table came from immunoSEQ multiplex PCR; TCRdb's copy has only in-frame clones and leaves some out. This sample has approximately 81,000 clones, with about 81% found just once. The sample was PBMCs. All receptors come from a human donor in good health. Some clones in this sample may be carry-over from other donors' samples. CDR3s include the opening cysteine and the closing phenylalanine or tryptophan. A D gene is named only where the DNA matches it firmly. For some rows the clone size is stated as once, few or many, or as a class when expanded; others skip it.

d_call	v_call	clone_size	j_call	cdr3_nt	cdr3_aa
TRBD1	TRBV28	-	TRBJ2-7	TGTGCCAGCAGTCCCGGGACAGAAACCTACGAGCAGTACTTC	CASSPGTETYEQYF
-	TRBV5-1	-	TRBJ1-4	TGCGCCAGCAGCTTGACAGGGCATGAAAAACTGTTTTTT	CASSLTGHEKLFF
-	TRBV29-1	-	TRBJ2-7	TGCAGCGTTGTTTTCAGCTCCTACGAGCAGTACTTC	CSVVFSSYEQYF
-	TRBV2	-	TRBJ2-3	TGTGCCAGCCCAGGGGCTCCTGGGGATACGCAGTATTTT	CASPGAPGDTQYF
-	TRBV19	-	TRBJ2-3	TGTGCCAGTACCCTGAGCGCTAGCACAGATACGCAGTATTTT	CASTLSASTDTQYF
-	TRBV6-6	-	TRBJ2-1	TGTGCCAGCAGCCCTGAGAGGAGCTCCTACAATGAGCAGTTCTTC	CASSPERSSYNEQFF
TRBD1	TRBV10-3	-	TRBJ1-1	TGTGCCATCAGTGACGGACAGGGGCTCGGCACTGAAGCTTTCTTT	CAISDGQGLGTEAFF
TRBD2	TRBV5-1	-	TRBJ2-5	TGCGCCAGCAGCCCGGGACTAGCGGGGGTTCAAGAGACCCAGTACTTC	CASSPGLAGVQETQYF
-	TRBV6-5	-	TRBJ1-1	TGTGCCAGCAGTTCGGACAGTTACACTGAAGCTTTCTTT	CASSSDSYTEAFF
TRBD1	TRBV30	-	TRBJ2-2	TGTGCCTGGACCGAGGACAGGGTGTGGACCGGGGAGCTGTTTTTT	CAWTEDRVWTGELFF
-	TRBV7-9	-	TRBJ2-2	TGTGCCAGCAGCGGGGGAGGCGTTCGGGCTACCGGGGAGCTGTTTTTT	CASSGGGVRATGELFF
TRBD1	TRBV19	-	TRBJ2-7	TGTGCCAGTAGTATCGCAACAGGGGGCTTGAACGAGCAGTACTTC	CASSIATGGLNEQYF
-	TRBV5-1	-	TRBJ2-7	TGCGCCAGCAGCTTGGCGGAGGGGATCTACGAGCAGTACTTC	CASSLAEGIYEQYF
TRBD2	TRBV4-1	-	TRBJ2-3	TGCGCCAGCAGCCAAACTAGCGGGAGGCTCCATAGCACAGATACGCAGTATTTT	CASSQTSGRLHSTDTQYF
TRBD1	TRBV27	few	TRBJ2-7	TGTGCCAGCAGTGCGAGGGACAGTACCTACGAGCAGTACTTC	CASSARDSTYEQYF